This passage covers 19 T cell receptor beta chains from one sample sequenced in a study of T cells after yellow fever vaccination. TCRdb passed the 5' RACE reads through MiXCR, listing each CDR3 protein once. The sample contains approximately 150,000 distinct CDR3 sequences, around 9.3% of which appear only once. This sample comprised CD8+ T cells sorted from PBMCs, obtained 45 days after the yellow fever booster vaccination. Source of these receptors: a man aged 18 to 29 who received the YFV17D yellow fever vaccine.

A few counts support this clonotype. The genes are TRBV7-2 and TRBJ2-5, with TRBD1 matching 7 bases. The CDR3 contains 17 residues. V was clipped by 1 base and J by 7 bases; unmatched bases: 15. CDR1 is SGHTA and CDR2 is FQGNSA in the germline V gene. The CDR3 DNA sequence: TGTGCCAGCAGCTTAGGGGTTACGTTAGGGCAGGGGGTGACCCAGTACTTC. It translates to CASSLGVTLGQGVTQYF. The variable domain in full, with the rest retrieved from reference TRBV7-2 and TRBJ2-5, is GAGVSQSPSNKVTEKGKDVELRCDPISGHTALYWYRQSLGQGLEFLIYFQGNSAPDKSGLPSDRFSAERTGGSVSTLTIQRTQQEDSAVYLCASSLGVTLGQGVTQYFGPGTRLLVL.

V and J are TRBV7-3 and TRBJ2-1; D tentatively fits TRBD1 or TRBD2 (5 bases each). This CDR3 region has 15 residues. Germline CDR1 is SGHTA and CDR2 is FQGTGA. V was clipped by 3 bases and J by 2 bases, with 11 bases between them. The CDR3 DNA is TGTGCCAGCAGCTTGAGGGGAACAGCCTACAATGAGCAGTTCTTC. Encoded protein: CASSLRGTAYNEQFF.

This rearrangement joins TRBV12-3 or TRBV12-4 to TRBJ2-5; unclear D gene. The CDR3 has 11 amino acids. V was trimmed by 4 bases and J by 4 bases, leaving 4 bases between them. The CDR3 sequence is CASSSLETQYF. The CDR3 nucleotides are TGTGCCAGCAGTTCGTTAGAGACCCAGTACTTC.

This clonotype was found many times. V is TRBV4-3 and J is TRBJ2-7, with 8 bases lining up with TRBD1. Germline trimming cut 10 bases from V and 6 bases from J; bases unmatched to any gene: 8. The CDR3 totals 12 residues. CDR1 is LGHNA and CDR2 is YSLEER in the germline V gene. This CDR3 is CANGQGSGEQYV. CDR3 nucleotides: TGCGCCAACGGACAGGGCAGCGGCGAGCAGTACGTC.

The V call is TRBV9, the J call TRBJ1-2; TRBD1 is a possible D gene (6 bases). Germline CDR1 and CDR2: SGDLS and YYNGEE. The ends were cut back, 4 bases at V and 2 bases at J, with 9 bases in the middle. CDR3 size: 13 residues. The CDR3 nucleotides read TGTGCCAGCAGCCCGGACAGCAACTATGGCTACACCTTC. Protein: CASSPDSNYGYTF.

This clonotype showed up many times. The chain carries TRBV20-1 and TRBJ2-4; no clear D gene. V was cut by 0 bases and J by 0 bases, with 9 bases left in between. Germline V gives CDR1 DFQATT, CDR2 SNEGSKA (reference sequence). The CDR3 has 15 residues. The CDR3 nucleotides are TGCAGTGCTAGAGACCGTGAATTAGCCAAAAACATTCAGTACTTC. Amino acid sequence: CSARDRELAKNIQYF.

In this sample, this clonotype turned up a few times. The gene calls are TRBV27 and TRBJ2-5; D remains unclear. The CDR3 extends over 15 amino acids. Germline V gene sequence: CDR1 MNHEY, CDR2 SMNVEV (reference sequence). The ends were cut back, 5 bases at V and 2 bases at J, with 15 bases in the middle. The CDR3 sequence: CASSPIGRLQETQYF. CDR3 sequence (DNA): TGTGCCAGCAGTCCCATAGGACGGTTACAAGAGACCCAGTACTTC.

This clonotype was picked up a small number of times. CDR3 region: CASSISSGQGYYEQYF. CDR3 coding DNA: TGTGCCAGTAGTATTTCATCGGGACAGGGTTACTACGAGCAGTACTTC. V usage is TRBV19 and J usage is TRBJ2-7, with 9 bases aligning to TRBD1. The V gene end was trimmed by 3 bases and the J gene end by 3 bases; junction bases not matched to a gene: 9. There are 16 residues in the CDR3. Germline V lookup: CDR1 LNHDA, CDR2 SQIVND (reference sequence). The whole variable domain, remainder taken from reference TRBV19 and TRBJ2-7, is DGGITQSPKYLFRKEGQNVTLSCEQNLNHDAMYWYRQDPGQGLRLIYYSQIVNDFQKGDIAEGYSVSREKKESFPLTVTSAQKNPTAFYLCASSISSGQGYYEQYFGPGTRLTVT.

This rearrangement joins TRBV5-6 to TRBJ1-1; the match to TRBD1 covers 7 bases. CDR1 SGHDT and CDR2 YYEEEE come from the germline V gene. V gave up 5 bases and J gave up 1 base; unmatched junction bases: 5. The length of the CDR3 is 14 residues. The CDR3 bases are TGTGCCAGCAGTTTACAGGGGAGGAACACTGAAGCTTTCTTT. Protein sequence: CASSLQGRNTEAFF.

This rearrangement joins TRBV6-5 to TRBJ2-1; a possible D gene is TRBD2 (7 bases). Germline V gene sequence: CDR1 MNHEY, CDR2 SVGAGI. The V end was cut by 8 bases, the J end by 0 bases, with 17 bases between. The CDR3 loop spans 16 amino acids. CDR3 coding DNA: TGTGCCAGCGCACAGGGAGGGGCGATCTCCTACAATGAGCAGTTCTTC. Translated: CASAQGGAISYNEQFF.

This clonotype came up many times. The chain couples TRBV20-1 to TRBJ1-1; TRBD1 matches at 8 bases. The junction had 8 bases not matched to a gene; V was cut back by 1 base and J by 10 bases. Per the germline V gene, CDR1 is DFQATT and CDR2 is SNEGSKA (reference sequence). CDR3 length: 13 amino acids. The CDR3 sequence: CSARGLGQVTAFF. CDR3 nucleotides: TGCAGTGCTAGAGGCTTGGGACAGGTAACAGCTTTCTTT.

V is TRBV7-9 and J is TRBJ1-1, with 8 bases fitting TRBD1. The J segment lost 4 bases and the V segment lost 4 bases, leaving 2 bases of the junction unmatched. The CDR3 contains 13 residues. Per the germline V gene, CDR1 is SEHNR and CDR2 is FQNEAQ (reference sequence). CDR3 sequence: CASSSRGLTEAFF. CDR3 bases: TGTGCCAGCAGCTCCAGGGGGCTCACTGAAGCTTTCTTT.

Only a few counts were recorded for this clonotype. The chain joins TRBV19 to TRBJ2-7, with D uncertain. Germline CDR1 LNHDA, CDR2 SQIVND (reference sequence). There are 11 residues in the CDR3. The V and J ends lost 4 bases and 3 bases respectively, with 4 bases between them. This chain's CDR3 is CASSNYYEQYF. CDR3 DNA sequence: TGTGCCAGTAGTAACTACTACGAGCAGTACTTC.

This clonotype has more than one count but fewer than ten. V usage is TRBV5-1 and J usage is TRBJ2-1, with TRBD1 as a possible D gene (5 bases). This CDR3 is 16 amino acids long. Germline V gene data show CDR1 as SGHRS and CDR2 as YFSETQ. Trimming took 0 bases from V and 5 from J, leaving 15 bases between them. CDR3 DNA sequence: TGCGCCAGCAGCTTGGGATTGGGGCAAGGGAACAATGAGCAGTTCTTC. This gives the protein CASSLGLGQGNNEQFF.

This sequence joins TRBV30 and TRBJ1-5, with 8 nucleotides matching TRBD1. The V gene's germline CDR1 is GTSNPN and CDR2 SVGIG (reference sequence). The CDR3 sequence is 13 residues long. J was trimmed by 6 bases and V by 5 bases; bases with no gene match: 6. CDR3 loop: CAWGYRGTQPQHF. The CDR3 DNA follows: TGTGCCTGGGGCTACAGGGGGACTCAGCCCCAGCATTTT.

This clonotype was seen more than once but under ten times. The chain links TRBV12-3 or TRBV12-4 to TRBJ2-5; TRBD2 is a possible D gene (5 bases). Trimming pared 5 bases from V and 7 bases from J, leaving 23 bases between. This CDR3 comprises 16 residues. The CDR3 loop reads CASSPSEAKRVRTQYF. The CDR3 DNA reads as TGTGCCAGCAGTCCCTCGGAGGCTAAGAGAGTAAGGACCCAGTACTTC.

This clonotype was counted many times. V is TRBV5-1 and J is TRBJ2-3; perhaps TRBD2 as D (6 bases). The CDR3 spans 15 residues. Per the germline V gene, CDR1 is SGHRS and CDR2 is YFSETQ. Trimming removed 1 base at V and 0 bases at J, with 9 bases between. The DNA of the CDR3 is TGCGCCAGCAGCTTGAGTGCGGGGAGCACAGATACGCAGTATTTT. Amino acid sequence: CASSLSAGSTDTQYF.

This CDR3 reads CATSRDLSWNEKLFF. CDR3 nucleotide sequence: TGTGCCACCAGCAGAGATTTATCTTGGAATGAAAAACTGTTTTTT. This chain uses TRBV15 with TRBJ1-4; no clear D gene. Trimming took off 0 bases at V and 5 bases at J, with 10 bases between the two ends. The CDR3 extends over 15 amino acids. Germline V gene data show CDR1 as LNHNV and CDR2 as YYDKDF (reference sequence). Complete variable domain (other parts from reference TRBV15 and TRBJ1-4): DAMVIQNPRYQVTQFGKPVTLSCSQTLNHNVMYWYQQKSSQAPKLLFHYYDKDFNNEADTPDNFQSRRPNTSFCFLDIRSPGLGDTAMYLCATSRDLSWNEKLFFGSGTQLSVL.

There are many counts of this clonotype. The chain is built from TRBV4-3 and TRBJ2-2; D is unclear. The CDR3 length is 16 residues. Trimming took 0 bases from V and 1 from J, leaving 9 bases between them. The germline gives CDR1 LGHNA, CDR2 YSLEER. The CDR3 nucleotides read TGCGCCAGCAGCCAAGATAGGAGCGAGAACACCGGGGAGCTGTTTTTT. It yields the protein CASSQDRSENTGELFF.